This T cell receptor (beta chain) was recovered during a study of vaccination effects on CD4 cells after COVID-19. General study findings and limits: Clones from infection and from vaccination both contracted markedly late after vaccination.

The repertoire was sequenced with immunoSEQ multiplex PCR; TCRdb's copy has only in-frame clones and lacks some. This sample has about 46,000 clones, with about 74% found just once. Regarding this clone: Its antigen is as yet unknown.

Before sequencing, viral peptide pools were used by the ViraFEST assay to expand antigen-specific CD4+ T cells. When roughly eleven days of culture had elapsed, CD4+ T cells were isolated. Two-dose vaccination with either BNT162b2 or mRNA-1273 was given to the participants. None of the vaccinated had previously contracted SARS-CoV-2, and their nucleocapsid antibodies tested negative. Under 2.5 million PBMC were placed in each well, which was supplemented with approximately 9.2 IU/ml IL-2 and around 10 ug/ml peptides. Half the medium was swapped for IL-2 medium on days 3 and 7. V shed 2 bases and J shed 6 bases, with 5 bases lying between them. The CDR3 runs 12 residues. The germline CDR1 and CDR2 sequences are SNHLY and FYNNEI.

Sequences were derived from CD4+ T cells from PBMCs cultured with HCoV-OC43 spike peptides, sampled after COVID-19 vaccination. Regarding subset: HCoV-OC43 spike overlapping peptide pool stimulation. V gene TRBV2 combines with J gene TRBJ2-1, with D uncertain. This clonotype originated in a human donor who received a COVID-19 vaccine. DNA of the CDR3: TGTGCCAGCAGTGAATTTAGCAATGAGCAGTTCTTC. It translates to CASSEFSNEQFF.